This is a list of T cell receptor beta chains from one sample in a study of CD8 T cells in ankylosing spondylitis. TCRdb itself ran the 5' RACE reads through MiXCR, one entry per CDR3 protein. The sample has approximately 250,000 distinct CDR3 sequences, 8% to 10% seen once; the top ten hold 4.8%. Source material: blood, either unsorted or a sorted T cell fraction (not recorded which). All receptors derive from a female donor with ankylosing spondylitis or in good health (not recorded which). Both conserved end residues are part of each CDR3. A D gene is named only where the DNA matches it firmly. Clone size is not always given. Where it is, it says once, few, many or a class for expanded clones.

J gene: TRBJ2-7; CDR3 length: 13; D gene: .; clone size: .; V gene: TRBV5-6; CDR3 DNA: TGTGCCATGAGCGTAGGGCAGTGGAGCGAGCAGTACTTC; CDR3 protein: CAMSVGQWSEQYF
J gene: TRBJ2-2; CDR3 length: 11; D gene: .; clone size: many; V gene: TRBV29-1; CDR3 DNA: TGCAGCGTTGAACGGCTCGGGGAGCTGTTTTTT; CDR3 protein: CSVERLGELFF
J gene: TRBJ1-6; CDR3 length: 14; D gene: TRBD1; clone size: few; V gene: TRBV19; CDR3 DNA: TGTGCCAGTAGATCCGGGACAGGGGTAATCCCCCTCCACTTT; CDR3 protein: CASRSGTGVIPLHF
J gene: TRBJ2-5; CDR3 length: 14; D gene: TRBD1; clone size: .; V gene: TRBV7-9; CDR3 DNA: TGTGCCAGCGTGGACACAGGGGAGAGGGAGACCCAGTACTTC; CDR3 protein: CASVDTGERETQYF
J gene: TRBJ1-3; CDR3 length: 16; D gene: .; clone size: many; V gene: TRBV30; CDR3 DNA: TGTGCCTGGAGTGTGCACCGCCTCAGCTCTGGAAACACCATATATTTT; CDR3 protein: CAWSVHRLSSGNTIYF
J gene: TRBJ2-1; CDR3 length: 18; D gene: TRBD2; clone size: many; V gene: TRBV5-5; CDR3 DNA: TGTGCCAGCAGCCGGACTAGCGGGAGGGCCCTTTCCTACAATGAGCAGTTCTTC; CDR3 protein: CASSRTSGRALSYNEQFF
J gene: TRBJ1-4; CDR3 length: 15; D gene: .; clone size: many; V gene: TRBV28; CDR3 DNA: TGTGCCAGCAGTCTCACCGGGAGTTTTCGTGAAAAACTGTTTTTT; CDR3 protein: CASSLTGSFREKLFF
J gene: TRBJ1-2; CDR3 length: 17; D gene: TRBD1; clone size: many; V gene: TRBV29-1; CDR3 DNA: TGCAGCGTTGAAGACCCCGGGACAGGACGCCTGGGCTATGGCTACACCTTC; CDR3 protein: CSVEDPGTGRLGYGYTF
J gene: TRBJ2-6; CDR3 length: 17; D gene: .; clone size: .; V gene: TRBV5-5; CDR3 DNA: TGTGCCAGCAGCTCAATCCCTGGCGGCTCTGGGGCCAACGTCCTGACTTTC; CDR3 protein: CASSSIPGGSGANVLTF
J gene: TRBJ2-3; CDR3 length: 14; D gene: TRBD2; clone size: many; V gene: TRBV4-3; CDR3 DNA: TGCGCCAGCAGCCAAGAGACCGGGGGGGATACGCAGTATTTT; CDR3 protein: CASSQETGGDTQYF
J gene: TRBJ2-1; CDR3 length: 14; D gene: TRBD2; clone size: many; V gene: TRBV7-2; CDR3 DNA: TGTGCCAGCAGCCTTCTAGCGGGAGGTACTGAGCAGTTCTTC; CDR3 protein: CASSLLAGGTEQFF
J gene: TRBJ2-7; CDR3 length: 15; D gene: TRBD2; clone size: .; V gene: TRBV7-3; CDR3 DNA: TGTGCCAGCAGCTTAATGGCTAGCGGGATATACGAGCAGTACTTC; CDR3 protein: CASSLMASGIYEQYF
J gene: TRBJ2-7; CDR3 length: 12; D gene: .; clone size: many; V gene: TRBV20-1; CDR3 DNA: TGCAGTGCTAGAGTCACTAGACGCGAGCAGTACTTC; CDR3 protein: CSARVTRREQYF
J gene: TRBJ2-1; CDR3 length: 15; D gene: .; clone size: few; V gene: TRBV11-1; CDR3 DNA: TGTGCCAGCGCCAACCTAGGGATAATCTACAATGAGCAGTTCTTC; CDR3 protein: CASANLGIIYNEQFF
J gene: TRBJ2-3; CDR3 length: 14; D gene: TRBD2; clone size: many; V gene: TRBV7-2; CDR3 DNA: TGTGCCAGCAGCCCTGGACTAGCGGCAGATACGCAGTATTTT; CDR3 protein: CASSPGLAADTQYF
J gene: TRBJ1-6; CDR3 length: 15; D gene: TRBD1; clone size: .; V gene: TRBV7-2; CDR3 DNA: TGTGCCAGCAGCTCCAGGACAGGGGGAAGCCCACCCCTCCACTTT; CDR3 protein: CASSSRTGGSPPLHF
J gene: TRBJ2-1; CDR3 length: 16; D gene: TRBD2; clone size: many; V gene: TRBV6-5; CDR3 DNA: TGTGCCAGCAGTTCTGGACTAGCGGGAGCGATGCATGAGCAGTTCTTC; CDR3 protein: CASSSGLAGAMHEQFF
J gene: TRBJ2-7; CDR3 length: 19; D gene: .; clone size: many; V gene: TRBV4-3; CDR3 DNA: TGCGCCAGCAGCCAAGATTCTTTACCAGGGGCGACCGCTTCCTACGAGCAGTACTTC; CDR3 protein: CASSQDSLPGATASYEQYF
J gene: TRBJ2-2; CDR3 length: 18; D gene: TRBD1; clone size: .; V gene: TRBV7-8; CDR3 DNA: TGTGCCAGCAGCTTAGGGAGGGGACAGGGAACGTTCACCGGGGAGCTGTTTTTT; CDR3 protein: CASSLGRGQGTFTGELFF
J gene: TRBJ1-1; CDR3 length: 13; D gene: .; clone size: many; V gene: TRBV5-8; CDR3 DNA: TGTGCCAGCAGCTTAGTGCGGAACACTGAAGCTTTCTTT; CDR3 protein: CASSLVRNTEAFF
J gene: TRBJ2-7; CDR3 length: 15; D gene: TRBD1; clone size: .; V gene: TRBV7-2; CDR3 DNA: TGTGCCAGCAGCCCCGGGACAGGGGCCACCTACGAGCAGTACTTC; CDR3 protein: CASSPGTGATYEQYF
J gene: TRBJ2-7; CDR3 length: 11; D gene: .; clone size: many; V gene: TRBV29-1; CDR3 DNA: TGCAGTTTTCGCGATATGGGCGAGCAGTACTTC; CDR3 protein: CSFRDMGEQYF
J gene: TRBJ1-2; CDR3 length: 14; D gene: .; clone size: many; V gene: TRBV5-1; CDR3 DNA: TGCGCCAGCAGCTTGGTTTGGGGTGACTATGGCTACACCTTC; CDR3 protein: CASSLVWGDYGYTF
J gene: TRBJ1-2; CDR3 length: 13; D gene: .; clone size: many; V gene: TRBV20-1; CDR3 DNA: TGCAGTGCCCCGAGGACAGTTAACTATGGCTACACCTTC; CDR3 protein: CSAPRTVNYGYTF
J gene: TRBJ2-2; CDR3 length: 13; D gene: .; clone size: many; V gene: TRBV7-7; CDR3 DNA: TGTGCCAGCAGCCAGGGCTATACCGGGGAGCTGTTTTTT; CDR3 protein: CASSQGYTGELFF
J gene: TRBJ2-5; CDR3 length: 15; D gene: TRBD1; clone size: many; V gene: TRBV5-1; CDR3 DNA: TGCGCCAGCAGCCGCACCGGGACAGGGGTAGAGACCCAGTACTTC; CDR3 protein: CASSRTGTGVETQYF